These 7 T cell receptor beta chains were all obtained from the same sample, sequenced in a study of spatial heterogeneity in lung cancer. Specified time point: blood at routine non-recurrence follow-up after resection. Whole RNA from tumor, nontumor lung or frozen PBMC was sequenced unsorted. TCRdb reanalysed the 5' RACE reads using MiXCR and keeps one entry per CDR3 protein. Altogether around 110,000 distinct CDR3 sequences are present, over 9% being singletons, with the ten largest covering approximately 16%. This material consisted of PBMCs, taken at follow-up. The source is a male donor with early-stage non-small cell lung cancer.

The chain links TRBV13 to TRBJ2-7; 11 nucleotides line up with TRBD1. Losses at the gene ends were 4 bases for V and 0 bases for J; bases not matched to a gene: 8. The V gene's germline CDR1 is PRHDT and CDR2 FYEKMQ (reference sequence). The CDR3 spans 17 residues. The CDR3 here is CASSSPWTGGDSYEQYF. CDR3 nucleotides: TGTGCCAGCAGCTCCCCTTGGACAGGGGGCGACTCCTACGAGCAGTACTTC.

The chain recombines TRBV10-3 with TRBJ1-2; 7 nucleotides line up with TRBD1. Germline trimming cut 2 bases from V and 4 bases from J; bases unmatched to any gene: 13. The CDR3 totals 17 residues. Germline V gives CDR1 ENHRY, CDR2 SYGVKD. This CDR3 is CAISEPTADRAPYGYTF. CDR3 bases: TGTGCCATCAGTGAGCCCACCGCTGACAGGGCTCCCTATGGCTACACCTTC.

The chain recombines TRBV20-1 with TRBJ2-3; D is tentatively TRBD1 or TRBD2 (5 bases each). Germline-derived CDR1 and CDR2 are DFQATT and SNEGSKA (reference sequence). V lost 5 bases and J lost 6, with 15 bases in between. This CDR3 is built from 13 residues. The CDR3 region has the DNA TGCAGTGCTCCCGGGACCTCCTTTGATACGCAGTATTTT. Translating it yields CSAPGTSFDTQYF.

This chain links TRBV20-1 with TRBJ1-2; 11 positions match TRBD1. Losses at the gene ends were 0 bases for V and 4 bases for J; bases not matched to a gene: 4. CDR3 length equals 15 residues. Germline CDR1 reads DFQATT; CDR2 reads SNEGSKA (reference sequence). CDR3 amino acids: CSARDPGQGGYGYTF. The CDR3 nucleotides are TGCAGTGCTAGAGACCCGGGACAGGGGGGCTATGGCTACACCTTC.

This clonotype appeared many times. This sequence joins TRBV28 and TRBJ2-7, with TRBD1 as a possible D gene (6 bases). This CDR3 is 15 amino acids long. Germline V lookup: CDR1 MDHEN, CDR2 SYDVKM. The V end lost 3 bases, the J end lost 5 bases, and 17 bases lay between the germline ends. The CDR3 sequence: CASSFGDRRTHEQYF. The CDR3 nucleotides read TGTGCCAGCAGTTTTGGAGACAGGAGAACCCACGAGCAGTACTTC.

This clonotype was counted a few times. The chain links TRBV7-9 to TRBJ1-4, with 9 bases lining up with TRBD1. The CDR3 consists of 16 residues. Germline values: CDR1 SEHNR, CDR2 FQNEAQ (reference sequence). V trimming: 0 bases; J trimming: 7 bases; junction bases outside the gene matches: 6. CDR3 nucleotide sequence: TGTGCCAGCAGCTTAGCAGCCGGGACAGGGAGTGAAAAACTGTTTTTT. Its protein product is CASSLAAGTGSEKLFF. The entire variable domain, with the rest obtained from reference TRBV7-9 and TRBJ1-4, is as follows: DTGVSQNPRHKITKRGQNVTFRCDPISEHNRLYWYRQTLGQGPEFLTYFQNEAQLEKSRLLSDRFSAERPKGSFSTLEIQRTEQGDSAMYLCASSLAAGTGSEKLFFGSGTQLSVL.

This clonotype has just a few counts. V and J are TRBV24-1 and TRBJ2-3; 7 bases are shared with TRBD2. Germline V CDR1 and CDR2: KGHDR, SFDVKD. J gave up 5 bases and V 6 bases, and 7 bases lay outside the gene matches. CDR3 size: 14 residues. The CDR3 loop is CATSRRLAGDTQYF. The CDR3 nucleotides are TGTGCCACCAGTAGGAGACTAGCTGGAGATACGCAGTATTTT.